The entry below gives a single TCR beta chain sequence along with its context. The antigen is unknown. This entry belongs to a study of T cells expressing NK-cell markers. Study findings and constraints: Whether expanded NKG2C+ T cell clones recognized HCMV stayed uncertain. In more than 5 donors, dominant CD3+CD56+NKG2C+ clonotypes ranked among the top 10 CD8+ clonotypes.

The germline gives CDR1 DFQATT, CDR2 SNEGSKA (reference sequence). The CDR3 extends over 15 amino acids. It was by 5'RACE template switching with UMIs that TCR beta cDNA was made. One entry per CDR3 protein, without DNA, is what TCRdb gives after re-calling the 5' RACE reads. The listing contains roughly 390,000 distinct CDR3 sequences. Sequences were obtained from blood T cells: a sorted CD56 or NKG2C T cell subset, CD4+ or CD8+ T cells, or bulk PBMC T cells (not recorded which). V is TRBV20-1 and J is TRBJ2-1; the D gene TCRdb calls, TRBD2, cannot be checked with no DNA. This sequence was found in a woman aged 45-60 years in good health. The CDR3 protein is CSAPGLAGWGNEQFF.